Listed below are T cell receptor beta chains from one sample, sequenced in a study of cytotoxic CD8 clonotypes in ibrutinib-treated CLL. Some clones are missing from TCRdb's copy, which holds only in-frame ones; the method was immunoSEQ multiplex PCR. Here the sample spans 35,000 to 45,000 clones, over 60% being singletons. Specimen: PBMCs, collected after 12 months of ibrutinib treatment. These receptor sequences come from a human donor with chronic lymphocytic leukemia. The CDR3 runs from the conserved cysteine through the conserved F or W. A D gene is named only where the DNA matches it firmly. A clone size is listed for some rows: how often the clone was seen (once, few, many), or a class if it is expanded.

.	.	TRBJ2-1	TRBV29-1	CSVAGVYNEQFF	TGCAGCGTTGCGGGTGTCTACAATGAGCAGTTCTTC
.	once	TRBJ1-2	TRBV4-3	CASSHPNYGYTF	TGCGCCAGCAGCCATCCTAACTATGGCTACACCTTC
.	.	TRBJ1-2	TRBV28	CASSLGTDYGYTF	TGTGCCAGCAGTTTGGGGACGGACTATGGCTACACCTTC
.	.	TRBJ2-4	TRBV7-2	CASSSDTGIQYF	TGTGCCAGCAGCTCAGACACTGGCATTCAGTACTTC
.	few	TRBJ1-1	TRBV7-2	CASSLRAAAAFF	TGTGCCAGCAGCTTACGCGCGGCAGCAGCTTTCTTT
TRBD1	few	TRBJ2-5	TRBV11-2	CASSLDPTGGETQYF	TGTGCCAGCAGCTTAGATCCCACAGGGGGAGAGACCCAGTACTTC
TRBD1	.	TRBJ1-2	TRBV4-3	CASSQTTGGKGYTF	TGCGCCAGCAGCCAAACCACAGGGGGCAAGGGCTACACCTTC
.	.	TRBJ2-5	TRBV5-6	CASSLPGQETQYF	TGTGCCAGCAGCTTGCCCGGACAAGAGACCCAGTACTTC
.	.	TRBJ2-6	TRBV6-1	CASSDSGDGANVLTF	TGTGCCAGCAGTGACTCGGGAGATGGGGCCAACGTCCTGACTTTC
.	once	TRBJ2-1	TRBV27	CASSRRGFEQFF	TGTGCCAGCAGTAGAAGGGGTTTTGAGCAGTTCTTC
.	.	TRBJ2-2	TRBV11-2	CASSLVQNTGELFF	TGTGCCAGCAGCTTAGTACAGAACACCGGGGAGCTGTTTTTT
.	.	TRBJ1-3	TRBV19	CASSVQGTGNTIYF	TGTGCCAGTAGTGTTCAGGGAACCGGAAACACCATATATTTT
.	.	TRBJ1-5	TRBV18	CASSEDRHQPQHF	TGTGCCAGCTCAGAGGACAGACATCAGCCCCAGCATTTT
.	few	TRBJ1-2	TRBV11-2	CASRDTGGYYGYTF	TGTGCCAGCAGAGATACAGGAGGCTACTATGGCTACACCTTC
.	.	TRBJ2-2	TRBV11-2	CASSLGQRQSGELFF	TGTGCCAGCAGCTTAGGGCAGCGGCAGAGCGGGGAGCTGTTTTTT
.	.	TRBJ1-4	TRBV15	CATSREGEKLFF	TGTGCCACCAGCAGAGAAGGGGAAAAACTGTTTTTT
.	.	TRBJ2-7	TRBV19	CASRPQNIHEQYF	TGTGCCAGTAGGCCTCAGAATATCCACGAGCAGTACTTC
TRBD2	.	TRBJ2-1	TRBV5-6	CASSALAGGLNEQFF	TGTGCCAGCAGCGCCCTAGCGGGAGGGCTTAATGAGCAGTTCTTC
TRBD1	.	TRBJ1-1	TRBV5-6	CASNRGRDTEAFF	TGTGCCAGCAACAGGGGGCGCGACACTGAAGCTTTCTTT
.	few	TRBJ2-5	TRBV7-6	CASSVREKETQYF	TGTGCCAGCAGCGTTCGGGAGAAAGAGACCCAGTACTTC
TRBD1	.	TRBJ1-5	TRBV5-8	CASSLGQGFRGNQPQHF	TGTGCCAGCAGCTTGGGACAGGGGTTTCGGGGCAATCAGCCCCAGCATTTT
.	.	TRBJ2-2	TRBV14	CASSQLGPGELFF	TGTGCCAGCAGCCAATTGGGTCCCGGGGAGCTGTTTTTT
TRBD1	few	TRBJ1-2	TRBV28	CASSATGTGITIYGYTF	TGTGCCAGCAGCGCAACCGGGACAGGGATTACCATCTATGGCTACACCTTC
.	medium-sized	TRBJ2-1	TRBV6-4	CASRLRHDYNEQFF	TGTGCCAGCAGATTGCGGCACGACTACAATGAGCAGTTCTTC
.	.	TRBJ2-2	TRBV2	CASSARDRELFF	TGTGCCAGCAGTGCCAGGGACCGGGAGCTGTTTTTT
TRBD1	.	TRBJ1-2	TRBV5-6	CASSAPRDRGLYGYTF	TGTGCCAGCAGCGCCCCAAGAGACAGGGGACTTTATGGCTACACCTTC
TRBD1	.	TRBJ1-4	TRBV7-6	CASSLSPLTGVTNEKLFF	TGTGCCAGCAGCTTGTCTCCCCTAACAGGGGTGACTAATGAAAAACTGTTTTTT
TRBD1	few	TRBJ2-6	TRBV7-9	CASSAGGLQGANVLTF	TGTGCCAGCTCGGCAGGGGGTCTGCAAGGGGCCAACGTCCTGACTTTC
.	.	TRBJ1-2	TRBV18	CASSRTFPANYGYTF	TGTGCCAGCTCTAGGACGTTCCCAGCTAACTATGGCTACACCTTC
TRBD2	.	TRBJ2-3	TRBV6-6	CASSYPAGGPDTQYF	TGTGCCAGCAGTTACCCAGCGGGAGGGCCAGATACGCAGTATTTT
.	.	TRBJ2-5	TRBV28	CASSLGGTQETQYF	TGTGCCAGCAGTTTGGGAGGAACCCAAGAGACCCAGTACTTC
.	few	TRBJ2-2	TRBV5-6	CASSLRQGVIEWSTGELFF	TGTGCCAGCAGCTTACGCCAAGGGGTAATCGAATGGAGCACCGGGGAGCTGTTTTTT
.	.	TRBJ2-2	TRBV30	CAWKQGANTGELFF	TGTGCCTGGAAACAGGGAGCGAACACCGGGGAGCTGTTTTTT
TRBD1	.	TRBJ2-7	TRBV5-1	CASSLGQGAYEQYF	TGCGCCAGCAGCTTGGGCCAGGGGGCCTACGAGCAGTACTTC
TRBD1	.	TRBJ2-5	TRBV29-1	CSVDRGMETQYF	TGCAGCGTCGACAGGGGAATGGAGACCCAGTACTTC
TRBD1	.	TRBJ2-3	TRBV2	CASSPGQAASYDTQYF	TGTGCCAGCAGTCCGGGACAGGCGGCATCTTACGATACGCAGTATTTT
.	.	TRBJ1-3	TRBV4-1	CASSPVKTGSSGNTIYF	TGCGCCAGCAGCCCCGTAAAGACAGGTAGCTCTGGAAACACCATATATTTT
.	.	TRBJ2-3	TRBV28	CASSSERGSTDTQYF	TGTGCCAGCAGTTCGGAAAGGGGCAGCACAGATACGCAGTATTTT
TRBD2	.	TRBJ2-1	TRBV5-1	CASSLGWGSGNEQFF	TGCGCCAGCAGCTTGGGATGGGGTAGCGGGAATGAGCAGTTCTTC
TRBD2	.	TRBJ2-1	TRBV11-2	CASSLESGGRANEQFF	TGTGCCAGCAGCTTAGAATCTGGCGGGAGGGCCAATGAGCAGTTCTTC
.	.	TRBJ2-7	TRBV4-1	CASSQDRKVGEQYF	TGCGCCAGCAGCCAGGACCGGAAGGTGGGTGAGCAGTACTTC
.	many	TRBJ1-1	TRBV7-9	CASSLAVTEAFF	TGTGCCAGCAGCTTAGCAGTCACTGAAGCTTTCTTT
TRBD2	.	TRBJ2-7	TRBV5-4	CASSQGGSSYEQYF	TGTGCCAGCAGTCAGGGAGGGAGCTCCTACGAGCAGTACTTC
TRBD2	.	TRBJ2-5	TRBV5-1	CASSYSGLAGGVQETQYF	TGCGCCAGCAGCTATTCGGGACTAGCGGGAGGGGTCCAAGAGACCCAGTACTTC
.	.	TRBJ2-7	TRBV5-6	CASSLSSSYEQYF	TGTGCCAGCAGCTTATCGAGCTCCTACGAGCAGTACTTC
.	.	TRBJ1-1	TRBV15	CATSREFGTEAFF	TGTGCCACCAGCCGAGAGTTCGGCACTGAAGCTTTCTTT
.	.	TRBJ2-3	TRBV19	CASIPATDTQYF	TGTGCCAGTATCCCGGCCACAGATACGCAGTATTTT
.	.	TRBJ2-1	TRBV29-1	CSVISGRSYNEQFF	TGCAGCGTTATTAGCGGCCGCTCCTACAATGAGCAGTTCTTC